What follows is one T cell receptor beta chain and its context. What it binds is not known. The entry originates in a study of cytomegalovirus exposure and HLA in healthy donors. Study-wide results and limits: Across donors, most TCRs were seen rarely, yet some public ones were widespread. Productive status was seen about 90% or about 30% of the time for most TCR beta V segments in an earlier analysis. A few chains linked to CMV were shown in vitro to be specific for CMV antigens.

After removal of 4 bases from V and 5 bases from J, the junction contained 2 bases not matched to a gene. Germline CDR1 SGHRS, CDR2 YFSETQ. The CDR3 loop spans 13 amino acids. PCR employed 60 Vbeta and 13 Jbeta primers. The assay was immunoSEQ multiplex PCR, and TCRdb's table has in-frame clones only and misses some. The sample has about 200,000 clones; roughly 80% are singletons. Sequencing was done on a sample of PBMCs. The clonotype originates from a girl aged 2-10 years in good health and CMV-seronegative. This chain uses TRBV5-1 with TRBJ2-5; TRBD1 agrees at 10 bases. The DNA for the CDR3 is TGCGCCAGCAGCCGACAGGGGGCCGAGACCCAGTACTTC. Translation: CASSRQGAETQYF.